The 5 T cell receptor beta chains listed next were all sequenced from one sample in a study of T cell changes during pregnancy in multiple sclerosis. Generated by immunoSEQ multiplex PCR, the TCRdb table keeps only in-frame clones and is missing some. This table holds more than 95,000 clones, 80% to 95% found once. The sample was peripheral blood, taken after pregnancy. The source of these receptors is a female donor with multiple sclerosis, enrolled in a pregnancy study.

The CDR3 DNA reads TGTGCCAGCAGCTTAGATGTTGGCGGGACCACCGGTAATACCATATATTTT. It specifies CASSLDVGGTTGNTIYF. The gene calls are TRBV7-9 and TRBJ1-3; a weak D match, TRBD1 (5 bases). The CDR3 extends over 17 amino acids. Germline lookup yields CDR1 SEHNR and CDR2 FQNEAQ (reference sequence). V was clipped by 1 base and J by 10 bases, with 23 bases between them. Full variable domain (outside the CDR3, taken from reference TRBV7-9 and TRBJ1-3): DTGVSQNPRHKITKRGQNVTFRCDPISEHNRLYWYRQTLGQGPEFLTYFQNEAQLEKSRLLSDRFSAERPKGSFSTLEIQRTEQGDSAMYLCASSLDVGGTTGNTIYFGEGSWLTVV.

In this sample, this clone turned up once. The rearrangement uses TRBV10-3 and TRBJ2-5; D unresolved. The ends were cut back, 5 bases at V and 1 base at J, with 8 bases in the middle. Germline CDR1 ENHRY, CDR2 SYGVKD. This CDR3 comprises 13 residues. The CDR3 spells CAISPGFQETQYF. In DNA, the CDR3 is TGTGCCATCAGTCCAGGATTCCAAGAGACCCAGTACTTC.

The chain uses TRBV13 and TRBJ2-1; 10 bases align to TRBD1. V lost 1 base, J lost 3 bases, and 6 bases stayed unmatched. CDR1 is PRHDT, CDR2 FYEKMQ, per germline (reference sequence). The CDR3 contains 17 residues. CDR3: CASSLEGQGPVYNEQFF. The CDR3 DNA reads TGTGCCAGCAGCTTAGAGGGACAGGGGCCTGTCTACAATGAGCAGTTCTTC.

CDR3 loop: CATQGGYGYTF. Here the CDR3 DNA reads TGTGCCACCCAGGGTGGCTATGGCTACACCTTC. The chain is built from TRBV9 and TRBJ1-2, with D maybe TRBD1 (5 bases). The CDR3 has 11 residues. CDR1 is SGDLS, CDR2 YYNGEE, per germline. V shed 9 bases and J shed 4 bases, with 10 bases lying between them. Drawing the rest from reference TRBV9 and TRBJ1-2, the complete variable domain is DSGVTQTPKHLITATGQRVTLRCSPRSGDLSVYWYQQSLDQGLQFLIQYYNGEERAKGNILERFSAQQFPDLHSELNLSSLELGDSALYFCATQGGYGYTFGSGTRLTVV.

The chain has TRBV18 and TRBJ2-7; a possible D gene is TRBD2 (6 bases). The CDR3 consists of 14 residues. CDR1 is KGHSH, CDR2 LQKENI, per germline. The ends were cut back, 0 bases at V and 3 bases at J, with 9 bases in the middle. The CDR3 here is CASSPPGGNYEQYF. The CDR3 DNA follows: TGTGCCAGCTCACCACCGGGGGGTAACTACGAGCAGTACTTC. Combining the CDR3 with reference TRBV18 and TRBJ2-7 gives the whole variable domain NAGVMQNPRHLVRRRGQEARLRCSPMKGHSHVYWYRQLPEEGLKFMVYLQKENIIDESGMPKERFSAEFPKEGPSILRIQQVVRGDSAAYFCASSPPGGNYEQYFGPGTRLTVT.